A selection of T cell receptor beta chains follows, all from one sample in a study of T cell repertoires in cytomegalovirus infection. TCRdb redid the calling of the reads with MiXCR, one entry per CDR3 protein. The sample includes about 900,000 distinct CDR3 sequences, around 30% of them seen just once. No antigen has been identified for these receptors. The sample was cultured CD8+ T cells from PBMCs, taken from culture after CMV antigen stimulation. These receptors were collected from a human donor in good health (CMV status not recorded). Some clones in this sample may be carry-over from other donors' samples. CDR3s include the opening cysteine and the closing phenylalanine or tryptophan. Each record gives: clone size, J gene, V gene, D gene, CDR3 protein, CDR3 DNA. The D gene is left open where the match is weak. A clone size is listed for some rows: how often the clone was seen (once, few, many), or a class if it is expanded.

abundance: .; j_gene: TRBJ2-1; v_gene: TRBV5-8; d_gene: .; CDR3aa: CASSLEGASSYNEQFF; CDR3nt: TGTGCCAGCAGCTTGGAGGGCGCCAGCTCCTACAATGAGCAGTTCTTC
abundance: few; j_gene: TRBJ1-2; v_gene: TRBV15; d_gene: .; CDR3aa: CATSRDGPAPYTF; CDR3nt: TGTGCCACCAGCAGAGATGGGCCCGCGCCCTACACCTTC
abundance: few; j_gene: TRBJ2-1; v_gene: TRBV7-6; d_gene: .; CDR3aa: CASSLGWAQGNEQFF; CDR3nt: TGTGCTAGCAGCTTAGGTTGGGCGCAAGGCAATGAGCAGTTCTTC
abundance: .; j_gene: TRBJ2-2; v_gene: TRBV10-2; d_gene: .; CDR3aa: CASSVLRTESTGELFF; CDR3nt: TGCGCCAGCAGTGTCCTTAGGACAGAGTCCACCGGGGAGCTGTTTTTT
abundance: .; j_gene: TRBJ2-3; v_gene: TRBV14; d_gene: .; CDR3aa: CASSQDPDYTQYF; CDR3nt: TGTGCCAGCAGCCAAGATCCGGATTATACGCAGTATTTT
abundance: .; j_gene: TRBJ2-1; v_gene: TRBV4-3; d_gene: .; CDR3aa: CASSQDGAFSYNEQFF; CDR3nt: TGCGCCAGCAGCCAAGATGGCGCTTTCTCCTACAATGAGCAGTTCTTC
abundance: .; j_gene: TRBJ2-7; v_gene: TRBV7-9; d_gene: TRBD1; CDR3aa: CASSDREKTVSYEQYF; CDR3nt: TGTGCCAGCAGTGACAGGGAGAAAACGGTCTCCTACGAGCAGTACTTC
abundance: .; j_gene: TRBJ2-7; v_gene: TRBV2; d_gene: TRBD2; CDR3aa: CASSEVTSGAYEQYF; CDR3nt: TGTGCCAGCAGTGAAGTGACTAGCGGGGCCTACGAGCAGTACTTC
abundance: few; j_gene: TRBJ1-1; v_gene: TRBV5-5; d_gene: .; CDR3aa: CASSSSWGQVLTEAFF; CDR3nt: TGTGCCAGCAGCTCTTCTTGGGGGCAGGTGCTTACTGAAGCTTTCTTT
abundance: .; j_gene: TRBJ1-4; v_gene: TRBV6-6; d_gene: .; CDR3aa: CASSYKGENEKLFF; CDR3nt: TGTGCCAGCAGTTACAAAGGGGAAAATGAAAAACTGTTTTTT
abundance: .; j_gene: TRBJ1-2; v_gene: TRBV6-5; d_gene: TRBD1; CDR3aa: CASSYGQGNYGYTF; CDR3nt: TGTGCCAGCAGTTACGGACAGGGGAACTATGGCTACACCTTC
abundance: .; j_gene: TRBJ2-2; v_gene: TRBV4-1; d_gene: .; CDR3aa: CASSRIQGEAGELFF; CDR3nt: TGCGCCAGCAGCCGAATTCAGGGGGAGGCCGGGGAGCTGTTTTTT
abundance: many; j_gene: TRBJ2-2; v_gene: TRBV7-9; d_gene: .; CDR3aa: CASRQGTGELFF; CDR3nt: TGTGCCAGCAGACAGGGAACCGGGGAGCTGTTTTTT
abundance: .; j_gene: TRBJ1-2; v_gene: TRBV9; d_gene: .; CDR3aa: CASKDRDSGQGYGYTF; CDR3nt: TGTGCCAGTAAAGACCGGGACTCCGGTCAGGGATATGGCTACACCTTC
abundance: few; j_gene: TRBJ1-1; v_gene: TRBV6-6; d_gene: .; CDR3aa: CASTPDGGEWNTEAFF; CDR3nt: TGTGCCAGCACCCCTGACGGGGGGGAGTGGAACACTGAAGCTTTCTTT
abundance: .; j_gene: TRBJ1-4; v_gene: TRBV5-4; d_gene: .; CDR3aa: CASSFDTNEKLFF; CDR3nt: TGTGCCAGCAGCTTCGACACGAATGAAAAACTGTTTTTT
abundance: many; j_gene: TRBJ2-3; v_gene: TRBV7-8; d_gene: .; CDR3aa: CASSPVRPDTQYF; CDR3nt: TGTGCCAGCAGCCCCGTCAGACCAGATACGCAGTATTTT
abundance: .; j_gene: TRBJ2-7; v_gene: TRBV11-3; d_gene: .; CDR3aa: CASSLTGADPEQYF; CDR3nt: TGTGCCAGCAGCTTAACGGGAGCAGACCCCGAGCAGTACTTC
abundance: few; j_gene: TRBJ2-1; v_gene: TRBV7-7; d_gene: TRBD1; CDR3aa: CASSPPGQGYGEQFF; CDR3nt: TGTGCTAGCAGCCCACCGGGACAGGGGTACGGTGAGCAGTTCTTC
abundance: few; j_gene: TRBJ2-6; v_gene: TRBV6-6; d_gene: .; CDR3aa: CASIEPGANVLTF; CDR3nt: TGTGCCAGCATTGAACCTGGGGCCAACGTCCTGACTTTC
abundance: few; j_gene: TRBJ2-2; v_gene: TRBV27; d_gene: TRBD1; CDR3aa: CASSSGTGEATGELFF; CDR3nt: TGTGCCAGCAGTTCAGGGACAGGGGAGGCCACCGGGGAGCTGTTTTTT
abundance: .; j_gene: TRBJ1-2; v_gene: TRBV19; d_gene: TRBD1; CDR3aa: CASSIFHRGPTGYTF; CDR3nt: TGTGCCAGTAGTATTTTTCACAGGGGGCCAACTGGCTACACCTTC
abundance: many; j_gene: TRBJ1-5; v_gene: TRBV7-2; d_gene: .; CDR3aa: CASIRGETWQPQHF; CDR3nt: TGTGCCAGCATTAGGGGGGAAACTTGGCAGCCCCAGCATTTT
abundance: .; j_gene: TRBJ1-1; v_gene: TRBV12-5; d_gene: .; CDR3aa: CASGLEFAWNTEAFF; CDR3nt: TGTGCTAGTGGTTTGGAATTCGCCTGGAACACTGAAGCTTTCTTT
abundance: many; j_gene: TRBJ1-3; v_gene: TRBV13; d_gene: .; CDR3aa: CASSAGASGNTIYF; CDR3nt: TGTGCCAGCAGCGCGGGGGCTTCTGGAAACACCATATATTTT
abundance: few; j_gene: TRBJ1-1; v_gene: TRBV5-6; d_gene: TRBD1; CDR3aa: CASSLGYGTGLQAFF; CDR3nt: TGTGCCAGCAGCTTGGGATACGGGACAGGTCTTCAAGCTTTCTTT
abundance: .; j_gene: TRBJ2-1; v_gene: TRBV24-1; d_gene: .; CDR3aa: CATSDPQGGSYNEQFF; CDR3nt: TGTGCCACCAGTGACCCGCAGGGGGGCTCCTACAATGAGCAGTTCTTC
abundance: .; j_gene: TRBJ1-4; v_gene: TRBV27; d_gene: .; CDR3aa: CASSDGGVSEKLFF; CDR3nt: TGTGCCAGCAGCGATGGTGGGGTCAGTGAAAAACTGTTTTTT
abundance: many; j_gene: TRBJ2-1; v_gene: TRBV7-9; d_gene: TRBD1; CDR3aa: CASPTGTGTLGEQFF; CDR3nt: TGTGCCAGCCCAACCGGGACAGGGACCTTGGGTGAGCAGTTCTTC
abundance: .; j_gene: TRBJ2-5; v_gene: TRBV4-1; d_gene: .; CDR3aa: CASSQEEQQETQYF; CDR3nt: TGCGCCAGCAGCCAAGAAGAACAGCAAGAGACCCAGTACTTC
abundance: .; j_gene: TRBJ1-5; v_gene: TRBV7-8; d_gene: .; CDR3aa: CASSLSGQGSNQPQHF; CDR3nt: TGTGCCAGCAGCTTATCTGGGCAGGGTAGCAATCAGCCCCAGCATTTT
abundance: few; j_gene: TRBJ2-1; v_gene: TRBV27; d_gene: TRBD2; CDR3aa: CASSPTTSGANNEQFF; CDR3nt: TGTGCCAGCAGTCCGACGACTAGCGGGGCTAACAATGAGCAGTTCTTC
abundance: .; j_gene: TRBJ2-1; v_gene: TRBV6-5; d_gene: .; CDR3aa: CASSYAPLLEGEQFF; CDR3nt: TGTGCCAGCAGTTACGCCCCCCTTTTGGAGGGAGAGCAGTTCTTC
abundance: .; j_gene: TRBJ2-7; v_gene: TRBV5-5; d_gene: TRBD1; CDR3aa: CASRSTGAPIYEQYF; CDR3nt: TGTGCCAGCAGAAGTACAGGGGCCCCGATCTACGAGCAGTACTTC
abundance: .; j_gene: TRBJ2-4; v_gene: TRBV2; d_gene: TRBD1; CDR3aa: CASSDETGGQNIQYF; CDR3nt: TGTGCCAGCAGTGATGAGACAGGGGGCCAAAACATTCAGTACTTC
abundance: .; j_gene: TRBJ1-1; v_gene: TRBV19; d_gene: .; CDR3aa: CASTWFLNTEAFF; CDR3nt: TGTGCCAGTACATGGTTCCTGAACACTGAAGCTTTCTTT
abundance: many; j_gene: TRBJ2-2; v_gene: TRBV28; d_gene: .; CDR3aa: CASSFLLEGGTGELFF; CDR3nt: TGTGCCAGCAGTTTTTTGTTGGAGGGTGGAACCGGGGAGCTGTTTTTT
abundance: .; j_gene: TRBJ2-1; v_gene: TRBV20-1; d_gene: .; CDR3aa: CSARESPDSSYNEQFF; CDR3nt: TGCAGTGCTAGAGAAAGTCCGGATAGCTCCTACAATGAGCAGTTCTTC
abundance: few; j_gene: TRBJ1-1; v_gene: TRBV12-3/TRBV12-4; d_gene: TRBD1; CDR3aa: CASSLAGDRKAFF; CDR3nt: TGTGCCAGCAGTTTAGCCGGGGACAGGAAAGCTTTCTTT
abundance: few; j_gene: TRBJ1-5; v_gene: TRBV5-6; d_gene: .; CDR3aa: CASSLGAPPSPQHF; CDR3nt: TGTGCCAGCAGCTTGGGGGCACCCCCTTCGCCCCAGCATTTT
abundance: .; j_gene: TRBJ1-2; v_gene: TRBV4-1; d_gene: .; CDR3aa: CASSQYYGYTF; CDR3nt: TGCGCCAGCAGCCAATACTATGGCTACACCTTC
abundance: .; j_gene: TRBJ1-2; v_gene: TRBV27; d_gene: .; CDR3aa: CASSTTANYGYTF; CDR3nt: TGTGCCAGCAGTACGACAGCCAACTATGGCTACACCTTC